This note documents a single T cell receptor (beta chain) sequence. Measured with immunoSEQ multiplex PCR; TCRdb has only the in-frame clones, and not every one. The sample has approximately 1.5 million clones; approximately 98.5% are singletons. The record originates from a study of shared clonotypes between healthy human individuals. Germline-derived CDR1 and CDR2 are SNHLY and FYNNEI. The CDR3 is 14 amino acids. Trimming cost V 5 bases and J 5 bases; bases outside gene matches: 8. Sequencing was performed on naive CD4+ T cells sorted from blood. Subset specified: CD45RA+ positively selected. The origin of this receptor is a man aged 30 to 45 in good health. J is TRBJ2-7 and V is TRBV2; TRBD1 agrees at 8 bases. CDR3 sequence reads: CASSRGQGRDEQYF. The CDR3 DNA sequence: TGTGCCAGCAGTCGCGGACAGGGCAGGGACGAGCAGTACTTC.